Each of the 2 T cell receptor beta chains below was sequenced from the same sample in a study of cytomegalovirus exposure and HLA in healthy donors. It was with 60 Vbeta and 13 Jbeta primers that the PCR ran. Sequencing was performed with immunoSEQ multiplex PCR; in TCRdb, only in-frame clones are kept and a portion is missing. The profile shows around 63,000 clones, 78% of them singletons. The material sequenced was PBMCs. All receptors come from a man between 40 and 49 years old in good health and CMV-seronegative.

CDR3 sequence reads: CASSQAGGSSYEQYF. In nucleotides, the CDR3 is TGCGCCAGCAGCCAAGCGGGGGGAAGCTCCTACGAGCAGTACTTC. The rearrangement uses TRBV5-1 and TRBJ2-7, with TRBD2 matching over 9 bases. The V gene's germline CDR1 is SGHRS and CDR2 YFSETQ. Trimming removed 4 bases from V and 0 bases from J; junction bases left unmatched: 5. The CDR3 contains 15 residues.

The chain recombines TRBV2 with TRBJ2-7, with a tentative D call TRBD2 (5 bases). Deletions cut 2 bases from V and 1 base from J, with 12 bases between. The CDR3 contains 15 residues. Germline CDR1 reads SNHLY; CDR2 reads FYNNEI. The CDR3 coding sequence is TGTGCCAGCAGTGAAAAACTAGTTGGATCCTACGAGCAGTACTTC. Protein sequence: CASSEKLVGSYEQYF. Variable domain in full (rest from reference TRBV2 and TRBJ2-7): EPEVTQTPSHQVTQMGQEVILRCVPISNHLYFYWYRQILGQKVEFLVSFYNNEISEKSEIFDDQFSVERPDGSNFTLKIRSTKLEDSAMYFCASSEKLVGSYEQYFGPGTRLTVT.